This T cell receptor beta chain stems from a study of blood T cell repertoires in COVID-19. Study-wide background: Samples representing acute and convalescent COVID-19 were sourced from the United States, Italy and Spain. Sources were T cells, B-cell-depleted T cells, or PBMCs; the material itself was cDNA or gDNA.

The germline CDR1 and CDR2 sequences are SGHTS and YDEGEE. J was trimmed by 6 bases and V by 3 bases; bases with no gene match: 11. This CDR3 spans 15 amino acids. Original data processing: Amplification from reference gene primers served as the basis for estimated nucleated cell counts. Sequencing used immunoSEQ multiplex PCR; TCRdb keeps in-frame clones, though not all of them. V, J and clone size reflect that table, while D and trimming were determined from the DNA. The table lists about 120,000 clones, around nine tenths of them singletons. The TCR originated in a woman aged 45-60 years with acute or convalescent COVID-19. The sequencing input was peripheral blood. V gene TRBV5-8 combines with J gene TRBJ1-2, with 7 bases lining up with TRBD1. CDR3 sequence: CASSSRGGRGNGYTF. Here the CDR3 DNA reads TGTGCCAGCAGCTCCAGGGGCGGCAGGGGGAATGGCTACACCTTC. Using reference TRBV5-8 and TRBJ1-2 for the parts outside the CDR3, the full variable domain is EAGVTQSPTHLIKTRGQQATLRCSPISGHTSVYWYQQALGLGLQFLLWYDEGEERNRGNFPPRFSGRQFPNYSSELNVNALELEDSALYLCASSSRGGRGNGYTFGSGTRLTVV.